This T cell receptor (beta chain) was sequenced for a study of shared clonotypes between healthy human individuals. Study at large: Three CD4 naive, three CD4 memory, two CD8 naive and one CD8 memory plate were used per donor.

As regards this clone: Its cognate antigen is unknown.

The protocol was immunoSEQ multiplex PCR, while the TCRdb copy is restricted to in-frame clones and leaves out a portion. The table includes 2 million to 3 million clones, about 92% detected once. The V gene's germline CDR1 is SGHDT and CDR2 YYEEEE. V was cut by 2 bases and J by 0 bases, with 6 bases left in between. This CDR3 contains 14 residues. Study-wide findings and caveats: Specimens sampled were limited to blood, with tissue repertoires likely differing. Represented diversity, genetic and exposure-history alike, was limited by few donors. Estimated clonotype richness was generally higher in naive than memory subsets.

Sequencing was done on a sample of naive CD4+ T cells sorted from blood. Subset reported: CD45RA+ positively selected. The TCR comes from a man in his late teens or twenties in good health. The rearrangement uses TRBV5-6 and TRBJ2-4, with D hard to call. Here the CDR3 reads CASSFSIAKNIQYF. CDR3 bases: TGTGCCAGCAGCTTTTCAATAGCCAAAAACATTCAGTACTTC.